This T cell receptor beta chain derives from a study of control samples from healthy donors and cancer patients. This clone was recorded once. The germline V and J ends were trimmed by 0 bases and 2 bases, with 11 bases remaining between them. Germline lookup yields CDR1 SGHNT and CDR2 YYREEE (reference sequence). The CDR3 has 15 amino acids. Produced via immunoSEQ multiplex PCR; TCRdb's table is partial and in-frame only. The repertoire holds roughly 170,000 clones, with 75% to 95% as singletons. This TCR came from a middle-aged woman in good health. The sequenced material came from blood. The genes are TRBV5-4 and TRBJ1-2; TRBD1 is a possible D gene (6 bases). CDR3 protein: CASSLGGGGNYGYTF. DNA of the CDR3: TGTGCCAGCAGCTTGGGTGGCGGGGGCAACTATGGCTACACCTTC.